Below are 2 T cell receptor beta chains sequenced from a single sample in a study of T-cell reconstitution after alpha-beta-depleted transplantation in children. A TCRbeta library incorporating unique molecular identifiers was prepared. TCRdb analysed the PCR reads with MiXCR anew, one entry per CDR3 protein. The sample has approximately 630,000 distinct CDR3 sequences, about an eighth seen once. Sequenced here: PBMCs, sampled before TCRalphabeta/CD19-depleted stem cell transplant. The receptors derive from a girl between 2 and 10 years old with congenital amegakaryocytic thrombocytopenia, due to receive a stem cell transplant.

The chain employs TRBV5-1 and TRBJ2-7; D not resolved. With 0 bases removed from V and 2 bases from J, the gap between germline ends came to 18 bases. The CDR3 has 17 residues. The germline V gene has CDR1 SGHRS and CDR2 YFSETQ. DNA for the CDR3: TGCGCCAGCAGCTTGGCCACAGCTAGAAAGGGTCCCTACGAGCAGTACTTC. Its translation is CASSLATARKGPYEQYF.

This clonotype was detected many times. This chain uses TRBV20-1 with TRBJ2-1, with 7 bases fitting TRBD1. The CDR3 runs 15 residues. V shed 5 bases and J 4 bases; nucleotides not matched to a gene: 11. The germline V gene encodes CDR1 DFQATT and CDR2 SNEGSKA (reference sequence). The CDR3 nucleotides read TGCAGTGCTCCGGGACAGTTCCAGACTTACAATGAGCAGTTCTTC. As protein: CSAPGQFQTYNEQFF.